This entry concerns a single T cell receptor (beta chain). The data are from a study of control samples from healthy donors and cancer patients. Clones were sequenced by immunoSEQ multiplex PCR, and TCRdb holds only the in-frame ones, with some missing. The sample holds about 110,000 clones, roughly 80% seen once. Germline V CDR1 and CDR2: SGHRS, YFSETQ. The CDR3 is 16 amino acids. With V trimmed by 3 bases and J by 4 bases, 5 bases remained unmatched. Sequenced sample: blood. The chain combines TRBV5-1 with TRBJ2-6; 9 positions agree with TRBD1. The sequence was collected from a woman in her forties or fifties in good health. CDR3 protein: CASSYRTGAGANVLTF. CDR3 nucleotides: TGCGCCAGCAGCTACCGGACAGGGGCCGGGGCCAACGTCCTGACTTTC.